A single sample gave rise to the 18 T cell receptor beta chains below, sequenced in a study of control samples from healthy donors and cancer patients. Sequencing used immunoSEQ multiplex PCR; TCRdb keeps in-frame clones, though not all of them. The sample lists approximately 220,000 clones; roughly 94% were seen once. Source material: blood. The receptor source for this set is a man aged 50 to 60 in good health.

J is TRBJ1-1 and V is TRBV2; the D is unclear. This CDR3 spans 13 amino acids. Germline V gives CDR1 SNHLY, CDR2 FYNNEI. Trimming removed 6 bases at V and 0 bases at J, with 8 bases between. CDR3 sequence reads: CASRLSMNTEAFF. CDR3 DNA sequence: TGTGCCAGCAGGCTCAGTATGAACACTGAAGCTTTCTTT.

J is TRBJ2-2 and V is TRBV29-1; the match to TRBD2 covers 8 bases. Germline V gives CDR1 SQVTM, CDR2 ANQGSEA. J gave up 4 bases and V 5 bases, and 6 bases lay outside the gene matches. This CDR3 is built from 14 residues. In DNA form, the CDR3 reads TGCAGCGTTTCTAGCGGGCTTCGCACCGGGGAGCTGTTTTTT. Its translation: CSVSSGLRTGELFF.

The V and J genes are TRBV5-1 and TRBJ2-2, with a tentative D call TRBD1 (6 bases). CDR1 SGHRS and CDR2 YFSETQ come from the germline V gene. Trimming removed 5 bases at V and 0 bases at J, with 11 bases between. The CDR3 consists of 15 residues. CDR3 nucleotide sequence: TGCGCCAGCAGTTACGGGACACCGAACACCGGGGAGCTGTTTTTT. This encodes CASSYGTPNTGELFF. Full variable domain (missing parts from reference TRBV5-1 and TRBJ2-2): KAGVTQTPRYLIKTRGQQVTLSCSPISGHRSVSWYQQTPGQGLQFLFEYFSETQRNKGNFPGRFSGRQFSNSRSEMNVSTLELGDSALYLCASSYGTPNTGELFFGEGSRLTVL.

J is TRBJ2-2 and V is TRBV5-1, with 10 bases identical to TRBD1. This CDR3 has 13 residues. From germline, CDR1 is SGHRS and CDR2 YFSETQ. J lost 5 bases, V lost 7 bases, and 2 bases had no gene match. Written as DNA, the CDR3 is TGCGCCAGCTCGGGACAGGGGACCGGGGAGCTGTTTTTT. Protein product: CASSGQGTGELFF.

The genes are TRBV3-1 (or the pseudogene TRBV3-2) and TRBJ2-7; tentatively, D is TRBD1 (5 bases). This CDR3 has 14 residues. Looked up from germline, CDR1 is LGHDT and CDR2 is YNNKEL (reference sequence). The V end was cut by 3 bases, the J end by 3 bases, with 12 bases between. CDR3 sequence: CASSHWGLLYEQYF. The DNA of the CDR3 is TGTGCCAGCAGCCATTGGGGCCTTCTCTACGAGCAGTACTTC.

V usage is TRBV19 and J usage is TRBJ2-2, with 9 bases that match TRBD2. Germline V lookup: CDR1 LNHDA, CDR2 SQIVND (reference sequence). The CDR3 runs 15 residues. V was pared by 1 base and J by 7 bases, with 4 bases of the junction left unmatched. CDR3 DNA sequence: TGTGCCAGTAGTATAGGTCTAGCGGGGCGCGGGGAGCTGTTTTTT. Translated: CASSIGLAGRGELFF.

V usage is TRBV6-1 and J usage is TRBJ2-7; TRBD2 agrees at 7 bases. The germline V gene encodes CDR1 MNHNS and CDR2 SASEGT. This CDR3 is 15 amino acids long. Here the CDR3 DNA reads TGTGCCAGCAGGGAAGGACTAGGAGGGCCCTACGAGCAGTACGTC. This translates into CASREGLGGPYEQYV.

The rearrangement uses TRBV7-2 and TRBJ2-1, with TRBD2 matching 8 bases. V was pared by 1 base and J by 7 bases, with 12 bases of the junction left unmatched. The CDR3 sequence is 17 residues long. The V gene's germline CDR1 is SGHTA and CDR2 FQGNSA. In DNA form, the CDR3 reads TGTGCCAGCAGCTTAGTCTACGCCGGGGGGGCCAGGAATGAGCAGTTCTTC. Protein sequence: CASSLVYAGGARNEQFF.

J is TRBJ1-6 and V is TRBV18; D is undetermined. CDR1 is KGHSH and CDR2 is LQKENI in the germline V gene. This CDR3 comprises 17 residues. The V and J ends lost 2 bases and 0 bases respectively, with 11 bases between them. In DNA form, the CDR3 reads TGTGCCAGCTCACCATATGTCGGGAGCTCCTATAATTCACCCCTCCACTTT. This gives the protein CASSPYVGSSYNSPLHF.

This chain connects TRBV19 to TRBJ2-7, with D possibly being TRBD2 (5 bases). The CDR3 covers 16 residues. Germline lookup yields CDR1 LNHDA and CDR2 SQIVND (reference sequence). V gave up 5 bases and J gave up 3 bases, with 20 bases separating them. The CDR3 sequence is CASSWSSGTPGYEQYF. The CDR3 coding sequence is TGTGCCAGTAGTTGGTCAAGCGGCACCCCGGGCTACGAGCAGTACTTC.

The chain has TRBV5-5 and TRBJ1-6; D perhaps matches TRBD1 (5 bases). V was shortened by 1 base and J by 9 bases, with 20 bases between the two germline ends. The CDR3 extends over 17 amino acids. Germline V gives CDR1 SGHKS, CDR2 YYEKEE (reference sequence). The CDR3 here is CASSLFMGPLTLSPLHF. Written as DNA, the CDR3 is TGTGCCAGCAGCTTGTTTATGGGACCCCTCACCCTTTCACCCCTCCACTTT. The whole variable domain, filled in from reference TRBV5-5 and TRBJ1-6, reads DAGVTQSPTHLIKTRGQQVTLRCSPISGHKSVSWYQQVLGQGPQFIFQYYEKEERGRGNFPDRFSARQFPNYSSELNVNALLLGDSALYLCASSLFMGPLTLSPLHFGNGTRLTVT.

The genes are TRBV12-3 or TRBV12-4 and TRBJ1-1, with TRBD1 as a possible D gene (5 bases). The CDR3 is made up of 13 amino acids. Trimming took 7 bases from V and 4 from J, leaving 13 bases between them. CDR3 sequence reads: CASTFRGGTEAFF. The DNA of the CDR3 is TGTGCCAGCACCTTCCGGGGGGGCACTGAAGCTTTCTTT.

The J gene is TRBJ1-1, the V gene TRBV10-3; D is possibly TRBD1 (6 bases). The CDR3 is made up of 13 amino acids. V shed 2 bases and J shed 7 bases, with 11 bases lying between them. Germline CDR1 ENHRY, CDR2 SYGVKD. The CDR3 loop reads CAISEAYRVEAFF. In nucleotides, the CDR3 is TGTGCCATCAGTGAGGCCTACAGGGTTGAAGCTTTCTTT.

This clone is a singleton in its sample. V usage is TRBV21-1 and J usage is TRBJ2-3; the table's D call, TRBD1, was not checked against the DNA. TRBV21-1 represents a pseudogene. There are 13 residues in the CDR3. CDR3 amino acids: CASSNQGGDTQYF. The CDR3 coding sequence is TGTGCCAGCAGCAACCAAGGGGGAGATACGCAGTATTTT.

The chain is built from TRBV5-1 and TRBJ1-6; TRBD1 matches at 8 bases. From germline, CDR1 is SGHRS and CDR2 YFSETQ. This CDR3 is 16 amino acids long. V dropped 2 bases and J dropped 5; count of bases not matched to a gene: 6. CDR3 nucleotide sequence: TGCGCCAGCAGCTTACCGACAGGGGACAATAATTCACCCCTCCACTTT. Translated, it gives CASSLPTGDNNSPLHF. The variable domain in full, with the rest retrieved from reference TRBV5-1 and TRBJ1-6, is KAGVTQTPRYLIKTRGQQVTLSCSPISGHRSVSWYQQTPGQGLQFLFEYFSETQRNKGNFPGRFSGRQFSNSRSEMNVSTLELGDSALYLCASSLPTGDNNSPLHFGNGTRLTVT.

V is TRBV4-1 and J is TRBJ1-2, with D unclear. CDR1 and CDR2 from the germline V gene are MGHRA and YSYEKL. Trimming removed 4 bases from V and 2 bases from J, with 14 bases in between. The CDR3 length is 15 residues. The CDR3, as DNA: TGCGCCAGCAGCCCGCGGACGGTGGGGAACTATGGCTACACCTTC. It yields the protein CASSPRTVGNYGYTF.

This chain uses TRBV12-3 or TRBV12-4 with TRBJ1-1, with TRBD1 matching over 9 bases. CDR3 length equals 13 residues. V lost 5 bases, J lost 4 bases, and 2 bases stayed unmatched. CDR3 region: CASSRQGVTEAFF. In DNA, the CDR3 is TGTGCCAGCAGTAGACAGGGGGTCACTGAAGCTTTCTTT.

The rearrangement links TRBV2 to TRBJ1-3, with D perhaps matching TRBD1 (5 bases). CDR1 and CDR2 (germline): SNHLY, FYNNEI. The CDR3 is made up of 16 amino acids. Trimming removed 4 bases from V and 3 bases from J, with 16 bases in between. CDR3 residues: CASSAMTATFGNTIYF. CDR3 sequence (DNA): TGTGCCAGCAGTGCCATGACAGCCACCTTTGGAAACACCATATATTTT.